This TCR beta chain derives from a study of blood T cell repertoires in COVID-19. About the study: The United States, Italy and Spain were the sources of the acute and convalescent COVID-19 samples. PBMCs, B-cell-depleted T cells, or T cells provided the cDNA or gDNA that made up the material.

The germline CDR1 and CDR2 sequences are SEHNR and FQNEAQ (reference sequence). The length of the CDR3 is 15 residues. The V end was cut by 3 bases, the J end by 5 bases, with 16 bases between. In the authors' methods: Researchers report that nucleated cell counts were estimated from reference gene primer amplification. Only in-frame clones appear in the TCRdb table, and some are missing; sequencing was by immunoSEQ multiplex PCR. The DNA was the basis for D and trimming; V, J and clone size are from that table. This sample has about 140,000 clones, with around 85% found just once. The chain recombines TRBV7-9 with TRBJ1-1; the D is unclear. The specimen was peripheral blood. The source of this sequence is a man aged 45-60 years with acute or convalescent COVID-19. For the CDR3, the DNA is TGTGCCAGCAGCTTCCGAGGAGAGGTTAGGACTGAAGCTTTCTTT. It encodes CASSFRGEVRTEAFF.